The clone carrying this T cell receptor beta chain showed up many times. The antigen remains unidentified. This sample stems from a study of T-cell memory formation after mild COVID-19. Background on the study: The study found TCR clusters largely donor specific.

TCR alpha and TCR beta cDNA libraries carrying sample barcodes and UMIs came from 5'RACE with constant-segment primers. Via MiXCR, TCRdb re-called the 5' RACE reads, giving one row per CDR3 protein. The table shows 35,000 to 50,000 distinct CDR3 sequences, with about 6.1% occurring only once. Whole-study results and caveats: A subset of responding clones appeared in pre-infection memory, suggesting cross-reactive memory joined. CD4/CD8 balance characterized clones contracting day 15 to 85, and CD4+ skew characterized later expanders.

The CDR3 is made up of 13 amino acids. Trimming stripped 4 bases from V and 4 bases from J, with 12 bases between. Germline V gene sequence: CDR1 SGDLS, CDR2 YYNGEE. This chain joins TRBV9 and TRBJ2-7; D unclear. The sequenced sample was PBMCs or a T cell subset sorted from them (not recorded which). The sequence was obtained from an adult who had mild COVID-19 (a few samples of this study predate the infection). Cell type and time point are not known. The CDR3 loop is CASSLSWGYEQYF. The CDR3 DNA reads TGTGCCAGCAGCCTGAGTTGGGGTTACGAGCAGTACTTC.